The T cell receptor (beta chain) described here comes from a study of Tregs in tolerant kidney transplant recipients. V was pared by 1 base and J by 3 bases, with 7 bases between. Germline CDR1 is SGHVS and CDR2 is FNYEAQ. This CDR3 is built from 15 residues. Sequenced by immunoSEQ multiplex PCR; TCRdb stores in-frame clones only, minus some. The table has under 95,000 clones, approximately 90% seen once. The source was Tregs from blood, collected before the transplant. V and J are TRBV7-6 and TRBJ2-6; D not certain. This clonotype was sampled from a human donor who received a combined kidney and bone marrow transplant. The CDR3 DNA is TGTGCCAGCAGCTTAGGGGGTAATGGGGCCAACGTCCTGACTTTC. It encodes CASSLGGNGANVLTF.